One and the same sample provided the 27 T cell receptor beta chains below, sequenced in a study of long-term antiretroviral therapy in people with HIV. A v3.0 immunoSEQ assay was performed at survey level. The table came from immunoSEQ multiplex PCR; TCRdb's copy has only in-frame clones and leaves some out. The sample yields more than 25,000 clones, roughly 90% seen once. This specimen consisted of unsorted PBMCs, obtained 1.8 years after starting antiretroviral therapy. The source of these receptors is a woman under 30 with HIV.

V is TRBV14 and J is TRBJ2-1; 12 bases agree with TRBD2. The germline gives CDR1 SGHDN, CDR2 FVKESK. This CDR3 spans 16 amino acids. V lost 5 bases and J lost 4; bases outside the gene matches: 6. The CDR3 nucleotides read TGTGCCAGCAGCGATTACCTAGCGGGAGGGTACAATGAGCAGTTCTTC. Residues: CASSDYLAGGYNEQFF.

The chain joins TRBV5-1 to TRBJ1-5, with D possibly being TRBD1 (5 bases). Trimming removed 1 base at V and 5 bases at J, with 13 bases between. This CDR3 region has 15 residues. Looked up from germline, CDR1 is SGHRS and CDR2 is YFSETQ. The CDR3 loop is CASSLSGDLYQPQHF. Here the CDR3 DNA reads TGCGCCAGCAGCTTGTCCGGGGACCTTTATCAGCCCCAGCATTTT.

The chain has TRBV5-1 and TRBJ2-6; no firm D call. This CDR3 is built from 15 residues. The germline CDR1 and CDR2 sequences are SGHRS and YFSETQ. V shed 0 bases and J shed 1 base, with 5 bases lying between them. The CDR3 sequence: CASSLEHSGANVLTF. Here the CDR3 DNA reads TGCGCCAGCAGCTTGGAACATTCTGGGGCCAACGTCCTGACTTTC.

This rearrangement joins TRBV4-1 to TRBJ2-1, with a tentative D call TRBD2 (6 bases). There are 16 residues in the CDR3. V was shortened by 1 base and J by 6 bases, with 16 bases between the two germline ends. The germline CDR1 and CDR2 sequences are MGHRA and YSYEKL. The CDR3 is CASSQAAGRDGNEQFF. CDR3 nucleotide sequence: TGCGCCAGCAGCCAAGCGGCGGGGCGGGACGGCAATGAGCAGTTCTTC.

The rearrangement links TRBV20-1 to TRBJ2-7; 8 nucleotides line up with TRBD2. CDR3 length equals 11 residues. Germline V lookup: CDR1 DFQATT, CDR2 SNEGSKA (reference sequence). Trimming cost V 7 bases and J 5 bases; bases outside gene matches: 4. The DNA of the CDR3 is TGCAGTGGAAGCGGGAGCGACGAGCAGTACTTC. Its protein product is CSGSGSDEQYF.

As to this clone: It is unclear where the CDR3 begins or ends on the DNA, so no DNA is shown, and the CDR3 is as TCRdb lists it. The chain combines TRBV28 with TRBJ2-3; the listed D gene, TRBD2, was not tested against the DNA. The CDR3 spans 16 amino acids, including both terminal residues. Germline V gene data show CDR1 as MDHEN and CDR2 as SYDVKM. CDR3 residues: CASSSSTREGPDTQYF.

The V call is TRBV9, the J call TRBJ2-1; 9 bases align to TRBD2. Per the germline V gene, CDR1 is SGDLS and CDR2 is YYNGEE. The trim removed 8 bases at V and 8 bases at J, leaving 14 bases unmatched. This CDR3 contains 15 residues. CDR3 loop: CARKGPGLAFDEQFF. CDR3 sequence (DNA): TGTGCCAGAAAGGGGCCGGGACTAGCTTTCGATGAGCAGTTCTTC.

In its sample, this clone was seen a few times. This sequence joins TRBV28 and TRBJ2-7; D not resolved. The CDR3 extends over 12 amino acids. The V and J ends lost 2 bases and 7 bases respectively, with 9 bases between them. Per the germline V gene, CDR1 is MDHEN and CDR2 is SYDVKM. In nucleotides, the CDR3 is TGTGCCAGCAGTTTAAGTGAGCTAGAGCAGTACTTC. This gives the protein CASSLSELEQYF.

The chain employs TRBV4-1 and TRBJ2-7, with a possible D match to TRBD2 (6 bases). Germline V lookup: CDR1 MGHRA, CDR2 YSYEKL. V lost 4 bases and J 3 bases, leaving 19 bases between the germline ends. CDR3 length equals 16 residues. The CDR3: CASSPSSWGESYEQYF. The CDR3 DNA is TGCGCCAGCAGCCCTAGTTCTTGGGGGGAAAGCTACGAGCAGTACTTC.

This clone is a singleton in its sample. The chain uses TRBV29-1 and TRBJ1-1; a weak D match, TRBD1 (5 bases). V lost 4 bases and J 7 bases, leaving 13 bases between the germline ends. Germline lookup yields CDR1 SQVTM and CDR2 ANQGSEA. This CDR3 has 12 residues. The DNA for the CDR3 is TGCAGCGTTGTTTTTCTGGACATTGAAGCTTTCTTT. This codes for CSVVFLDIEAFF. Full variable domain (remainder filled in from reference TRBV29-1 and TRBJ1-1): SAVISQKPSRDICQRGTSLTIQCQVDSQVTMMFWYRQQPGQSLTLIATANQGSEATYESGFVIDKFPISRPNLTFSTLTVSNMSPEDSSIYLCSVVFLDIEAFFGQGTRLTVV.

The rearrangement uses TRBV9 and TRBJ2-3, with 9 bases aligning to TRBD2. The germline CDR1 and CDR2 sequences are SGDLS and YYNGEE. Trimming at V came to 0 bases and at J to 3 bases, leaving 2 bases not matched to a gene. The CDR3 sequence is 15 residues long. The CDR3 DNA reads TGTGCCAGCAGCGTAGCTAGCGGGAATACAGATACGCAGTATTTT. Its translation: CASSVASGNTDTQYF.

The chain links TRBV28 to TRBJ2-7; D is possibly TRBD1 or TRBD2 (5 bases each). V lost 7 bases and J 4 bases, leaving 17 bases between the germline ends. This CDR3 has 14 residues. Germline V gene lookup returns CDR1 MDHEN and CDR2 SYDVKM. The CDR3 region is CASTKEGRIYEQYF. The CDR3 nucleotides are TGTGCCAGCACTAAAGAGGGGCGGATTTACGAGCAGTACTTC.

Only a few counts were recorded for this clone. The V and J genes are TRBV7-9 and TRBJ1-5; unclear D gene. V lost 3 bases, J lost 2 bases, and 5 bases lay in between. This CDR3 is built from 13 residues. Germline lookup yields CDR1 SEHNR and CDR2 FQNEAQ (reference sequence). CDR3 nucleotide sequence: TGTGCCAGCAGCTTGACGGGCAATCAGCCCCAGCATTTT. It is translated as CASSLTGNQPQHF. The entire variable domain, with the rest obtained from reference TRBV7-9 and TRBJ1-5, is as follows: DTGVSQNPRHKITKRGQNVTFRCDPISEHNRLYWYRQTLGQGPEFLTYFQNEAQLEKSRLLSDRFSAERPKGSFSTLEIQRTEQGDSAMYLCASSLTGNQPQHFGDGTRLSIL.

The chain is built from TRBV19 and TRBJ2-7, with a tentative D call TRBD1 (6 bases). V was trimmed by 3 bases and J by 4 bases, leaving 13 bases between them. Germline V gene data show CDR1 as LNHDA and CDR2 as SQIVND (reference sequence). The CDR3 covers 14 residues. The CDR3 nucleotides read TGTGCCAGTAGTATGCAGGGGCCGGCGTACGAGCAGTACTTC. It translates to CASSMQGPAYEQYF.

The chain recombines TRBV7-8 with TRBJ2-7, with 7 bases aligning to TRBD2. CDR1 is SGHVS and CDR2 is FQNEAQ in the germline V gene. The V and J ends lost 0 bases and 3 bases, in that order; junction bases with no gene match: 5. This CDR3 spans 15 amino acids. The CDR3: CASSLAPGLSYEQYF. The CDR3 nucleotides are TGTGCCAGCAGCTTAGCACCGGGACTAAGCTACGAGCAGTACTTC.

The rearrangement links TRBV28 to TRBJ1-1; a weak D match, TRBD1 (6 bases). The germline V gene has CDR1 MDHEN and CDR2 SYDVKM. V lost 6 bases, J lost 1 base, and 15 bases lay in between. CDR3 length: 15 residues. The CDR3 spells CASSLRWGRNTEAFF. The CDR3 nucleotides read TGTGCCAGCAGCTTAAGATGGGGGCGGAACACTGAAGCTTTCTTT.

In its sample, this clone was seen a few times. The CDR3 loop is CASTFGRGYYEQYF. CDR3 nucleotide sequence: TGTGCCAGCACCTTCGGTCGGGGGTACTACGAGCAGTACTTC. The V and J genes are TRBV28 and TRBJ2-7; D might be TRBD2 (6 bases). The length of the CDR3 is 14 residues. Germline V gene lookup returns CDR1 MDHEN and CDR2 SYDVKM. With 7 bases removed from V and 3 bases from J, the gap between germline ends came to 16 bases.

The CDR3 DNA follows: TGTGCCAGTAGTGGATCTAGCGGGAGGGTCGAGCAGTACTTC. It yields the protein CASSGSSGRVEQYF. The chain links TRBV19 to TRBJ2-7, with TRBD2 identical over 12 bases. After removal of 5 bases from V and 6 bases from J, the junction contained 5 bases not matched to a gene. Germline CDR1 is LNHDA and CDR2 is SQIVND (reference sequence). The CDR3 totals 14 residues.

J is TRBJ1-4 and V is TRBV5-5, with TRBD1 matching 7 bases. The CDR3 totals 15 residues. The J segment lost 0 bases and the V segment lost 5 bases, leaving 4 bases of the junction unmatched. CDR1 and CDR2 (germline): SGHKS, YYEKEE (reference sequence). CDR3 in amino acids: CASRGTAPTNEKLFF. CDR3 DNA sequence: TGTGCCAGCAGAGGGACAGCGCCAACTAATGAAAAACTGTTTTTT.

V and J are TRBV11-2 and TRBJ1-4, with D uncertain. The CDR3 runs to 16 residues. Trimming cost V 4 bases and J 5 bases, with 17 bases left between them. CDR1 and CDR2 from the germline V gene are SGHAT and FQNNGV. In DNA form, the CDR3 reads TGTGCCAGCAGCTCTACATCCCCGGCTGACAATGAAAAACTGTTTTTT. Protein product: CASSSTSPADNEKLFF.

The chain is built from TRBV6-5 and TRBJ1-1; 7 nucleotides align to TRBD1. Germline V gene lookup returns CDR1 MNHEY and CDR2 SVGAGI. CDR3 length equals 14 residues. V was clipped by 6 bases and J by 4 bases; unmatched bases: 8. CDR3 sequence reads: CASSNDRAVTEAFF. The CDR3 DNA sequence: TGTGCCAGCAGCAACGACAGGGCTGTCACTGAAGCTTTCTTT.

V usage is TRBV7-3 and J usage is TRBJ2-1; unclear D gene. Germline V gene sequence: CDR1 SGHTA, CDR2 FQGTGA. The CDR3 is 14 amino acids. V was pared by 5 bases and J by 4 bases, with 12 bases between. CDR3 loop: CASSPMASYNEQFF. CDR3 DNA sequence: TGTGCCAGCAGCCCTATGGCCAGTTACAATGAGCAGTTCTTC.

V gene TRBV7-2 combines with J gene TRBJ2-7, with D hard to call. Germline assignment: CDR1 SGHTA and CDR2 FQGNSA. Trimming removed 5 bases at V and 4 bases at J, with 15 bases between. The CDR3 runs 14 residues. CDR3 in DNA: TGTGCCAGCAGCCAGACCCCCTTCGGGTACGAGCAGTACTTC. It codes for CASSQTPFGYEQYF.

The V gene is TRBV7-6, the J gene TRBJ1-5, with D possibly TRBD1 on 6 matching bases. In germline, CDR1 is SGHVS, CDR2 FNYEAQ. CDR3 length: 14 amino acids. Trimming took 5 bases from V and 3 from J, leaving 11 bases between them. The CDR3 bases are TGTGCCAGCAGCGAGGGGGATGACAATCAGCCCCAGCATTTT. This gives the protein CASSEGDDNQPQHF.

The chain's CDR3 is CASSLGLAVGVEQFF. The CDR3 coding sequence is TGTGCCAGCAGCTTAGGGCTAGCGGTTGGTGTGGAGCAGTTCTTC. The chain is built from TRBV7-9 and TRBJ2-1; 7 nucleotides agree with TRBD2. This CDR3 has 15 residues. Germline CDR1 and CDR2: SEHNR and FQNEAQ (reference sequence). Trimming removed 1 base from V and 10 bases from J; junction bases left unmatched: 10.

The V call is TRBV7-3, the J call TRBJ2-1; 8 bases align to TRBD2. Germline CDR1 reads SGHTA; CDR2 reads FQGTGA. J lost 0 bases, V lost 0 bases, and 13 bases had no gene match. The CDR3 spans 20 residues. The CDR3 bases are TGTGCCAGCAGCTTAACGGGTTGGGCTAGCGGGTCCAGCTCCTACAATGAGCAGTTCTTC. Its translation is CASSLTGWASGSSSYNEQFF.

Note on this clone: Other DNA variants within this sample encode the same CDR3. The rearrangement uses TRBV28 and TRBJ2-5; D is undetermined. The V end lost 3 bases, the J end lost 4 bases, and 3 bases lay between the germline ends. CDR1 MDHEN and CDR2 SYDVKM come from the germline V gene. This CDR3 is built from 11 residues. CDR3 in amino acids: CASSLGETQYF. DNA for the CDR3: TGTGCCAGCAGTTTGGGAGAGACCCAGTACTTC.